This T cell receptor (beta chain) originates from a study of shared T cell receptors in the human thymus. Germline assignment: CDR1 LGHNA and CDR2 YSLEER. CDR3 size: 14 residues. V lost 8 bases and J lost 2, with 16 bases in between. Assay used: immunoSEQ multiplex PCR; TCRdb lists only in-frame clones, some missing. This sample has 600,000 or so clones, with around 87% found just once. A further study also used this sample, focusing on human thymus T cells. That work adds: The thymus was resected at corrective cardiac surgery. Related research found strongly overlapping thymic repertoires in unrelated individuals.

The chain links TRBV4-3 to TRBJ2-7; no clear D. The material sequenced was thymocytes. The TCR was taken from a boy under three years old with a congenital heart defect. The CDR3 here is CASSPETDTYEQYF. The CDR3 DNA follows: TGCGCCAGCTCCCCAGAAACAGACACCTACGAGCAGTACTTC.